The subject of this entry is one TCR beta chain. Its antigen remains undetermined. Base qualities are not provided; no much larger clone lies one nucleotide away. These data belong to a study of OX40 agonist ivuxolimab in advanced cancers. Background for the entire study: Ivuxolimab, which targeted the costimulatory receptor OX40 (CD134), was an agonistic, fully human IgG2 monoclonal antibody. Intravenous ivuxolimab was administered to patients every 2 weeks at six dose levels: 0.01, 0.1, 0.3, 1.5, 3 and 10 mg/kg. Of the approximately 53 patients in dose escalation, about 20 had hepatocellular carcinoma, some 15 had melanoma, 9 had renal cell carcinoma and 9 had head and neck cancer. In the dose-escalation cohort, 70% to 85% of patients were male, and the mean age was 60 years with a range of roughly 20 to 79. Prior anti-PD-1, anti-PD-L1 or anti-CTLA-4 therapy was permitted, and about two fifths of dose-escalation patients had received checkpoint inhibitors. Three dose-escalation patients achieved partial responses, one with hepatocellular carcinoma and two with cutaneous melanoma. Peripheral TCRbeta sequencing was intended to test whether TCR sequence diversity was altered and clonal T-cell expansion was caused by ivuxolimab. The paper reports the monotherapy dose-escalation portion (N of about 47 patients) of the phase I ivuxolimab trial.

The trial excluded patients who had a history of autoimmune disease or who were on systemic immunosuppression. In every dose cohort, peripheral blood was drawn for TCR sequencing at baseline, cycle 4 day 1, and cycle 7 day 1. Samples were obtained from an open-label, multicenter, first-in-human phase I dose-escalation trial of ivuxolimab. Adults with locally advanced or metastatic melanoma, renal cell, hepatocellular, or head and neck squamous cell carcinoma were enrolled in the trial. Before TCR sequencing, CD4+ T cells and CD8+ T cells were sorted from peripheral blood as separate populations. The CDR3 starts with the cysteine, ends with the phenylalanine, and has 14 residues. Of all the DNA, just the CDR3 is kept, 42 bases in frame from base 1. V is shortened by 0 bases, J by 3 bases, and the region joining them spans 6 bases. The germline V gene yields LGHNA for CDR1 and YNFKEQ for CDR2. Genomic DNA was isolated from the sorted cells so that the TCRbeta CDR3 region could be sequenced. TCRbeta CDR3 regions were sequenced using the immunoSEQ Assay. Drawn from immuneACCESS, this table holds only the in-frame rearrangements with V and J called that TCRdb kept. Clones are partly lost; checked studies trace under half to an unresolved V gene and leave the rest unexplained. Within this sample are 55,000 to 65,000 clones, with more than 85% of them counted one time only. The ten top clones hold about 3.9% of the sample.

The research as a whole found: At doses of 0.1 to 3.0 mg/kg, clonal expansion of both CD4+ and CD8+ T cells in blood was seen between baseline and week 6. In the 0.1-3.0 mg/kg groups, partial responders were among the patients with the lowest normalized peripheral clonal expansion, particularly in CD8+ T cells. On average, CD8+ T cells showed more expanded clones than CD4+ T cells after ivuxolimab. The antigen specificity of the peripheral T cells that underwent clonal expansion was not determined. Low levels of normalized T-cell clonal expansion were also shown by some nonresponding patients.

This TCR came from an adult with an advanced solid tumor such as melanoma, head and neck, liver or kidney cancer. Recombination linked TRBV4-2 to TRBJ2-1; the D gene is possibly TRBD1 or TRBD2, with 5 bases matching each. Sample: CD4+ or CD8+ T cells sorted from blood, taken in a trial of the OX40 agonist ivuxolimab. The bases are TGTGCCAGCAGCCAAGAGGGGGTCTACAATGAGCAGTTCTTC. It translates to CASSQEGVYNEQFF.